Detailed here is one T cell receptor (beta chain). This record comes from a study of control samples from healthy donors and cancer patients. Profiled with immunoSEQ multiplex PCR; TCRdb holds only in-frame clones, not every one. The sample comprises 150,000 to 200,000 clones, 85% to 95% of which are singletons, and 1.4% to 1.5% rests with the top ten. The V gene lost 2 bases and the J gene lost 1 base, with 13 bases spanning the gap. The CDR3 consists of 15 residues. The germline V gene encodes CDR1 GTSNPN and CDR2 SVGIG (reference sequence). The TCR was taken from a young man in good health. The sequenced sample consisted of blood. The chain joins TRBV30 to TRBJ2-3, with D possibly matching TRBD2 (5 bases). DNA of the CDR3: TGTGCCTGGAGTCCGGGGAGTCGGGGCACAGATACGCAGTATTTT. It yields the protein CAWSPGSRGTDTQYF.